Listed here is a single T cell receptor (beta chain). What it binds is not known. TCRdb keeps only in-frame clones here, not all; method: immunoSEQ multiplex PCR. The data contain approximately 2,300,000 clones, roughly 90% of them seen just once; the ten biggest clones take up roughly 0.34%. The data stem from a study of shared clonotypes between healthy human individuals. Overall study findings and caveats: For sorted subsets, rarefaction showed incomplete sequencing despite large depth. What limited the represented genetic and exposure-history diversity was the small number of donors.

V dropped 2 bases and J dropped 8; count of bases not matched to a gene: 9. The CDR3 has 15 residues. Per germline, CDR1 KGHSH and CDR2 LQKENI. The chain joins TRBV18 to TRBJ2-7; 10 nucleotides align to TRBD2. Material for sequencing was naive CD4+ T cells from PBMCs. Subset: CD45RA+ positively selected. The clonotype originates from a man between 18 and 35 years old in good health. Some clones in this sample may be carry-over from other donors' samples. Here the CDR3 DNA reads TGTGCCAGCTCACCAGGGACTAGCGTAGACCTAAAGCAGTACTTC. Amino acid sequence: CASSPGTSVDLKQYF.